The clone carrying this T cell receptor beta chain was seen more than once but under ten times. Its antigen is not known. These data come from a study of type 1 regulatory T cells. Turning to the study itself: This in vitro CD4 product, T-allo10, is enriched for Tr1 cells and alloantigen-specific. Study-level points and caveats: Type 1 regulatory T cells had a more restricted TCR repertoire than non-type 1 regulatory T cells.

CDR1 is DFQATT, CDR2 SNEGSKA, per germline (reference sequence). CDR3 size: 14 residues. Deletions cut 6 bases from V and 2 bases from J, with 13 bases between. TCRdb reprocessed the reads via MiXCR and lists one record per CDR3 protein. The sample lists tens of thousands of distinct CDR3 sequences; around 20% were seen once. This clonotype was sampled from a human donor in good health. Input material: cultured type 1 regulatory T (Tr1) cells, either the whole culture or a sorted fraction (not recorded which). The chain couples TRBV20-1 to TRBJ2-2, with D maybe TRBD1 (6 bases). CDR3 nucleotides: TGCAGTGCCCCCGGACAGTTAAACACCGGGGAGCTGTTTTTT. Residues: CSAPGQLNTGELFF.